Detailed here is one T cell receptor (beta chain). Antigen specificity is unknown. The junction had 5 bases not matched to a gene; V was cut back by 0 bases and J by 3 bases. Germline CDR1 is GTSNPN and CDR2 is SVGIG (reference sequence). CDR3 size: 16 residues. Here immunoSEQ multiplex PCR was the method, and the copy in TCRdb shows in-frame clones only, minus some. The data show about 140,000 clones, 70% to 90% seen once. This specimen comes from a study of T cell responses to AZD1222 COVID-19 vaccine. Regarding the study as a whole: Seropositive at baseline were only a handful of AZD1222 recipients. No repertoire was sampled before or during the peak T cell response, only after it.

The origin of this receptor is an adult in good health. Material: peripheral blood, obtained on day 0 of AZD1222 vaccination. V gene TRBV30 combines with J gene TRBJ2-1, with 10 positions matching TRBD2. The CDR3 loop is CAWSVVAGGLYNEQFF. CDR3 coding DNA: TGTGCCTGGAGTGTTGTAGCGGGGGGACTCTACAATGAGCAGTTCTTC. The full variable domain, with the rest looked up from reference TRBV30 and TRBJ2-1, is SQTIHQWPATLVQPVGSPLSLECTVEGTSNPNLYWYRQAAGRGLQLLFYSVGIGQISSEVPQNLSASRPQDRQFILSSKKLLLSDSGFYLCAWSVVAGGLYNEQFFGPGTRLTVL.